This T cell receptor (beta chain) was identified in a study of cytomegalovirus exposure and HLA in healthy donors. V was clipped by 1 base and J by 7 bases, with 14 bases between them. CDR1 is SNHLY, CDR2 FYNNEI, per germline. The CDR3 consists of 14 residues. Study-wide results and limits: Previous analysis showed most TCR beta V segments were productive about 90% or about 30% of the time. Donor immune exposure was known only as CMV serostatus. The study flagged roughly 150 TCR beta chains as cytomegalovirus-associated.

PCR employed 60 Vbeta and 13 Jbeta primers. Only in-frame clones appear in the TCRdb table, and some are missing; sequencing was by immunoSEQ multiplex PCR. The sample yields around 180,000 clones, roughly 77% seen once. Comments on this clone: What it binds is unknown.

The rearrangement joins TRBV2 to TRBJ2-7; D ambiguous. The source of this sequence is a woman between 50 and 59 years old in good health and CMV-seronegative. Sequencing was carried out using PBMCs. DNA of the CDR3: TGTGCCAGCAGTGAAGGAACGCTCCCGGGTGAGCAGTACTTC. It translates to CASSEGTLPGEQYF.